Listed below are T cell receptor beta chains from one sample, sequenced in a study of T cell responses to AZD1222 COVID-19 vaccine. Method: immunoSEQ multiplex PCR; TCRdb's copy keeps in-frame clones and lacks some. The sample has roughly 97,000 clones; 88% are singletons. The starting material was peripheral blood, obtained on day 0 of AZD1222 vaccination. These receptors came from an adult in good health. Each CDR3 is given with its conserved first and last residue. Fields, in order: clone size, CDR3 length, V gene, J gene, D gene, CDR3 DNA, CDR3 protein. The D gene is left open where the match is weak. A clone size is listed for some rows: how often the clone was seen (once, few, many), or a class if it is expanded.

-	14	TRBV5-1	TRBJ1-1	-	TGCGCCAGCAGCTTGGGGCAGGTCGAGAATGAAGCTTTCTTT	CASSLGQVENEAFF
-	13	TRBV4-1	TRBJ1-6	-	TGCGCCAGCAGCGCCACGAGGGCCTCACCCCTCCACTTT	CASSATRASPLHF
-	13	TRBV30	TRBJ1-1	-	TGTGCCTGGAGCCCACCACCTGGAACTGAAGCTTTCTTT	CAWSPPPGTEAFF
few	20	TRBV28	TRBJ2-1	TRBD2	TGTGCCAGCAGTCAGACTAGCGGGAGATCCGTAGACCGTTCCTACAATGAGCAGTTCTTC	CASSQTSGRSVDRSYNEQFF
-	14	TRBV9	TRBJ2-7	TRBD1	TGTGCCAGCAGCGTAGGGGACAGGGGGATCGAGCAGTACTTC	CASSVGDRGIEQYF
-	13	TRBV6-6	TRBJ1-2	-	TGTGCCAGCAGTCCCTCCGGGGGTTTGGGCTACACCTTC	CASSPSGGLGYTF
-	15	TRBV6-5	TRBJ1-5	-	TGTGCCAGCAGGAACAGCGGCAAGCAATCGGGGCCCCAGCATTTT	CASRNSGKQSGPQHF
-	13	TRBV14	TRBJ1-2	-	TGTGCCAGCAGCCACGGGACGCCGGGAGGCTACACCTTC	CASSHGTPGGYTF
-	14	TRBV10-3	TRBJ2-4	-	TGTGCCATCAGTGAGTCAGGGAAGGAGAGCATTCAGTACTTC	CAISESGKESIQYF
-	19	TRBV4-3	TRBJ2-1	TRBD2	TGCGCCAGCAGTGTCGGGGGTAGCGGGGGGATTAGCTCCTACAATGAGCAGTTCTTC	CASSVGGSGGISSYNEQFF
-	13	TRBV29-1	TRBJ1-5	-	TGCAGCGTTCTCGGGGTTAGAGGTCAGCCCCAGCATTTT	CSVLGVRGQPQHF
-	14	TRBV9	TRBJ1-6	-	TGTGCCAGCAGCCTTCGCGGGGAAAGTTCACCCCTCCACTTT	CASSLRGESSPLHF
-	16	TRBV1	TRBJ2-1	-	TGCACCAGCAGCCAAGATCAAGGCGGGTCAAGGAATGAGCAGTTCTTC	CTSSQDQGGSRNEQFF
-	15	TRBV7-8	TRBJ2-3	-	TGTGCCAGCAGCTTAGGGCTAGCGACCACAGATACGCAGTATTTT	CASSLGLATTDTQYF
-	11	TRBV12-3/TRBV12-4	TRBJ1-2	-	TGTGCCAGCAGTTTAGGTTTTCGCTACACCTTC	CASSLGFRYTF
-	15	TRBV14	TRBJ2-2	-	TGTGCCAGCAGCCAAATCGTGGCGAACACCGGGGAGCTGTTTTTT	CASSQIVANTGELFF
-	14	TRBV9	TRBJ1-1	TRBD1	TGTGCCAGCAGCACGCGACAGGGTGGGACTGAAGCTTTCTTT	CASSTRQGGTEAFF
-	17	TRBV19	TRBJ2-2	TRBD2	TGTGCCAGTAGTATTGTACTAGCGGCCACGAACACCGGGGAGCTGTTTTTT	CASSIVLAATNTGELFF
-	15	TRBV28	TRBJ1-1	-	TGTGCCAGCAGTTCTCCTCAGGGCATGAACACTGAAGCTTTCTTT	CASSSPQGMNTEAFF
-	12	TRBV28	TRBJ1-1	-	TGTGCCAGCAGTCTCCTCAGGAAAGAAGCTTTCTTT	CASSLLRKEAFF
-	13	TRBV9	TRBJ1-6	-	TGTGCCAGCAGCGTAGAGGGCAATTCACCCCTCCACTTT	CASSVEGNSPLHF
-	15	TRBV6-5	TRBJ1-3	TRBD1	TGTGCCAGCAGTTACCGGGACAGGGCAATAAACACCATATATTTT	CASSYRDRAINTIYF
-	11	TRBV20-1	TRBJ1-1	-	TGCAGTGCGGCTGACCGCACTGAAGCTTTCTTT	CSAADRTEAFF
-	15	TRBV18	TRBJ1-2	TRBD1	TGTGCCAGCTCACAACAGGACAGGGGGCAATATGGCTACACCTTC	CASSQQDRGQYGYTF
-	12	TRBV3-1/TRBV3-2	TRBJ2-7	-	TGTGCCAGCAGCCAACTCTCCTACGAGCAGTACTTC	CASSQLSYEQYF
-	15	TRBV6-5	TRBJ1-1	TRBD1	TGTGCCAGCAGTTACTCTGGACAGGGCCAGTTGAGAGCTTTCTTT	CASSYSGQGQLRAFF
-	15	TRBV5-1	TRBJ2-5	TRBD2	TGCGCCAGCCTCTATAGCGGGGGGGCAAAAGAGACCCAGTACTTC	CASLYSGGAKETQYF
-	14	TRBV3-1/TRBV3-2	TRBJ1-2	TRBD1	TGTGCCAGCAGCCAAGCCCCAGGGGGTAACGGCTACACCTTC	CASSQAPGGNGYTF
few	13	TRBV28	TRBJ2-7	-	TGTGCCAGCAGTTACGGGACATTCGTCGAGCAGTACTTC	CASSYGTFVEQYF
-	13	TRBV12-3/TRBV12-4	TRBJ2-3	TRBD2	TGTGCCAGCACAGGACTAGTCTGGGATACGCAGTATTTT	CASTGLVWDTQYF
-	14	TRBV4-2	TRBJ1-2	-	TGTGCCAGCAGCCAAGGGACAGACGGTCGGGGCTACACCTTC	CASSQGTDGRGYTF
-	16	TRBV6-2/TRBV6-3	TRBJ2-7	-	TGTGCCAGCAGTTACTCGAAATCCGGGGGAGCCTACGAGCAGTACTTC	CASSYSKSGGAYEQYF
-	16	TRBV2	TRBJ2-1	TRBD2	TGTGCCAGCAGGGCCTTTGGACTAGCGGTATACAATGAGCAGTTCTTC	CASRAFGLAVYNEQFF
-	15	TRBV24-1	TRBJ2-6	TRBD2	TGTGCCACCGCCCTCGGGGGGGCTGGGGCCAACGTCCTGACTTTC	CATALGGAGANVLTF
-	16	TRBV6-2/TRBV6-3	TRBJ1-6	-	TGTGCCAGCAGTGACGGGAGGCAGGGATTAGGTTCACCCCTCCACTTT	CASSDGRQGLGSPLHF
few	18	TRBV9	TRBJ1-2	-	TGTGCCAGCAGCGCTCCGGCGGACGCCCATTCCTTACCCTATGGCTACACCTTC	CASSAPADAHSLPYGYTF
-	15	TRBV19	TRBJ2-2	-	TGTGCCAGTAGTATCGGTAGCTTGAACACCGGGGAGCTGTTTTTT	CASSIGSLNTGELFF
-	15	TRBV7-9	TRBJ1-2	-	TGTGCCAGCAGCTTAGCCTCGACGGGTAGCTATGGCTACACCTTC	CASSLASTGSYGYTF
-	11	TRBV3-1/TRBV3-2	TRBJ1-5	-	TGTGCCAGCGGAACAAATCAGCCCCAGCATTTT	CASGTNQPQHF
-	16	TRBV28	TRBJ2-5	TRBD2	TGTGCCAGCAGTTCCCCGGGACTAGCGGGAAAAGAGACCCAGTACTTC	CASSSPGLAGKETQYF
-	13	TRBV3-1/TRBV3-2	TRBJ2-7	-	TGTGCCAGCAGCCTCAGGGGGGGCTACGAGCAGTACTTC	CASSLRGGYEQYF
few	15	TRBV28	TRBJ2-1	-	TGTGCCAGCAGTTCGGGACAACTCTCCTACAATGAGCAGTTCTTC	CASSSGQLSYNEQFF
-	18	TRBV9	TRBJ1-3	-	TGTGCCAGCAGCGTAGCGCAGGGGACGGTGAGCTCTGGAAACACCATATATTTT	CASSVAQGTVSSGNTIYF
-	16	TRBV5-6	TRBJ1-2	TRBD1	TGTGCCAGCAGCTTTGGGACAGGGAAGGCCGCAAATGGCTACACCTTC	CASSFGTGKAANGYTF
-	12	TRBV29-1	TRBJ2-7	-	TGCAGCGCCGGAGACACTCTTTACGAGCAGTACTTC	CSAGDTLYEQYF
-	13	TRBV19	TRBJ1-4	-	TGTGCCAGTAGTAGGGCAGGCGGCGAAAAACTGTTTTTT	CASSRAGGEKLFF
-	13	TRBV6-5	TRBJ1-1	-	TGTGCCAGCAGGGGGGGTGTGAGGGAGCAAGCTTTCTTT	CASRGGVREQAFF
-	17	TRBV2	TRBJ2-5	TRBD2	TGTGCCAGCAGTGAAGGAATAGCGGGGGGGCGACAAGAGACCCAGTACTTC	CASSEGIAGGRQETQYF
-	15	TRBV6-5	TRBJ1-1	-	TGTGCCAGCGTCGTACTACCCTCCATGAACACTGAAGCTTTCTTT	CASVVLPSMNTEAFF
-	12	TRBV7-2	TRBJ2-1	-	TGTGCCAGCAAAGGCAGCTCCAGTGAGCAGTTCTTC	CASKGSSSEQFF
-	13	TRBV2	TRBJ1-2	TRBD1	TGTGCCAGCAGCCAAGGGACAGATCTTGGCTACACCTTC	CASSQGTDLGYTF
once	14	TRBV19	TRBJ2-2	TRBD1	TGTGCCACCAGGACAGGGGTAATCACCGGGGAGCTGTTTTTT	CATRTGVITGELFF
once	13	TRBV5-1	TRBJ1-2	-	TGCGCCAGCAGCCCTCGGGACGCCAATGGCTACACCTTC	CASSPRDANGYTF
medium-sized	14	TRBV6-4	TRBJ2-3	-	TGTGCCAGCAGTGCCGGGACTAGCACAGATACGCAGTATTTT	CASSAGTSTDTQYF
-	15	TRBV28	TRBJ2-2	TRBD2	TGTGCCAGCGGACGGACTAGCGGGATAGCCGGGGAGCTGTTTTTT	CASGRTSGIAGELFF
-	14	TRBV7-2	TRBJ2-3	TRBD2	TGTGCCAGCAGCTTGGGGGGAGGGCCGCGGACGCAGTATTTT	CASSLGGGPRTQYF
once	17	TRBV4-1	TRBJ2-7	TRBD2	TGCGCCAGCAGCCAAGAAGGGGAGGGGTCGGGCTCCTACGAGCAGTACTTC	CASSQEGEGSGSYEQYF
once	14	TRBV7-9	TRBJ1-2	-	TGTGCCAGCAGCTTAGCAGCAGGCAACTATGGCTACACCTTC	CASSLAAGNYGYTF
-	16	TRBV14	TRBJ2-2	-	TGTGCCAGCGGCAAGGCGCAGACAGAAGACACCGGGGAGCTGTTTTTT	CASGKAQTEDTGELFF
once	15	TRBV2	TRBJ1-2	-	TGTGCCAGCAGTGGCGACCCACCCCTCGCCTATGGCTACACCTTC	CASSGDPPLAYGYTF